These 19 T cell receptor beta chains share one sample of origin, sequenced in a study of blood T cell repertoires in COVID-19. Sequencing used immunoSEQ multiplex PCR; TCRdb keeps in-frame clones, though not all of them. The table shows approximately 260,000 clones, with about 85% occurring only once. Sequencing used PBMCs or T cells enriched from blood (not recorded which). These receptor sequences come from a woman aged 30 to 39 with acute COVID-19.

This clone was recorded many times. V gene TRBV19 combines with J gene TRBJ1-4; weak D call: TRBD1 (5 bases). The ends were cut back, 3 bases at V and 0 bases at J, with 8 bases in the middle. The CDR3 runs to 15 residues. Germline CDR1 reads LNHDA; CDR2 reads SQIVND (reference sequence). This CDR3 reads CASSMGRATNEKLFF. The CDR3 DNA is TGTGCCAGTAGTATGGGCAGGGCAACTAATGAAAAACTGTTTTTT.

The chain carries TRBV28 and TRBJ1-3; no clear D. The CDR3 runs to 12 residues. Germline loops: CDR1 MDHEN, CDR2 SYDVKM. Deletions cut 8 bases from V and 8 bases from J, with 13 bases between. Written as DNA, the CDR3 is TGTGCCAGCGGAGGGAATAAGGACACCATATATTTT. It is translated as CASGGNKDTIYF.

V gene TRBV27 combines with J gene TRBJ2-3; tentatively, D is TRBD2 (6 bases). This CDR3 is built from 15 residues. Trimming took off 3 bases at V and 2 bases at J, with 12 bases between the two ends. The germline CDR1 and CDR2 sequences are MNHEY and SMNVEV (reference sequence). The CDR3 nucleotides are TGTGCCAGCAGTTTTTCCGGGAGACCCACAGATACGCAGTATTTT. This gives the protein CASSFSGRPTDTQYF.

The rearrangement uses TRBV30 and TRBJ1-1, with 7 bases matching TRBD1. The trim removed 2 bases at V and 0 bases at J, leaving 9 bases unmatched. Germline V gene lookup returns CDR1 GTSNPN and CDR2 SVGIG (reference sequence). The CDR3 length is 16 residues. The CDR3 protein is CAWSLQGFRMNTEAFF. DNA of the CDR3: TGTGCCTGGAGTTTACAGGGGTTTAGGATGAACACTGAAGCTTTCTTT.

The chain is built from TRBV19 and TRBJ2-5; 7 bases are a match to TRBD2. In germline, CDR1 is LNHDA, CDR2 SQIVND (reference sequence). V trimming: 4 bases; J trimming: 4 bases; junction bases outside the gene matches: 3. CDR3 length equals 13 residues. DNA of the CDR3: TGTGCCAGTAGTAGAGAGCGGGGAGAGACCCAGTACTTC. Translated: CASSRERGETQYF. Looking up the rest from reference TRBV19 and TRBJ2-5 gives the full variable domain: DGGITQSPKYLFRKEGQNVTLSCEQNLNHDAMYWYRQDPGQGLRLIYYSQIVNDFQKGDIAEGYSVSREKKESFPLTVTSAQKNPTAFYLCASSRERGETQYFGPGTRLLVL.

This clone has just a few counts. V gene TRBV12-3 or TRBV12-4 combines with J gene TRBJ2-1, with D possibly matching TRBD2 (5 bases). The V gene lost 6 bases and the J gene lost 6 bases, with 9 bases spanning the gap. The CDR3 covers 12 residues. DNA for the CDR3: TGTGCCAGCAGGCCAGAGGGCAATGAGCAGTTCTTC. This encodes CASRPEGNEQFF.

The chain has TRBV29-1 and TRBJ2-7, with D unclear. The germline V and J ends were trimmed by 6 bases and 6 bases, with 12 bases remaining between them. The CDR3 covers 11 residues. Per germline, CDR1 SQVTM and CDR2 ANQGSEA. This chain's CDR3 is CSVTLTAEQYF. The CDR3 nucleotides read TGCAGCGTCACCCTAACAGCCGAGCAGTACTTC.

This chain uses TRBV12-3 or TRBV12-4 with TRBJ1-1; a weak D match, TRBD1 (5 bases). CDR3 length: 13 amino acids. Trimming removed 5 bases from V and 1 base from J, with 8 bases in between. CDR3 amino acids: CASSLGQNTEAFF. The CDR3 nucleotides are TGTGCCAGCAGTCTCGGACAGAACACTGAAGCTTTCTTT.

The chain is built from TRBV5-1 and TRBJ2-5, with 13 bases that match TRBD2. CDR1 and CDR2 from the germline V gene are SGHRS and YFSETQ. Trimming took 5 bases from V and 5 from J; bases not matched to a gene: 6. The CDR3 runs 15 residues. Here the CDR3 reads CASSTSGRAVETQYF. The CDR3 DNA reads TGCGCCAGCAGTACTAGCGGGAGGGCGGTGGAGACCCAGTACTTC.

This chain connects TRBV18 to TRBJ1-5; D possibly corresponds to TRBD1 (5 bases). Trimming removed 2 bases at V and 0 bases at J, with 11 bases between. Germline CDR1 KGHSH, CDR2 LQKENI. The CDR3 consists of 16 residues. Here the CDR3 reads CASSPSVGLSNQPQHF. For the CDR3, the DNA is TGTGCCAGCTCACCAAGTGTGGGACTTAGCAATCAGCCCCAGCATTTT.

The chain is built from TRBV5-1 and TRBJ1-2; no reliable D call. The CDR3 totals 16 residues. CDR1 and CDR2 from the germline V gene are SGHRS and YFSETQ. V lost 1 base and J 8 bases, leaving 21 bases between the germline ends. CDR3 coding DNA: TGCGCCAGCAGCTTGCGGGGAGAGAGGGAATCGTCCGGCTACACCTTC. Its translation is CASSLRGERESSGYTF.

The chain couples TRBV2 to TRBJ2-7; D not resolved. The germline V and J ends were trimmed by 6 bases and 3 bases, with 15 bases remaining between them. The germline V gene encodes CDR1 SNHLY and CDR2 FYNNEI. This CDR3 is 14 amino acids long. CDR3 nucleotide sequence: TGTGCCAGCAGGCCCCGGAACAGCCTCTACGAGCAGTACTTC. Encoded protein: CASRPRNSLYEQYF. Filled out from reference TRBV2 and TRBJ2-7, the complete variable domain reads EPEVTQTPSHQVTQMGQEVILRCVPISNHLYFYWYRQILGQKVEFLVSFYNNEISEKSEIFDDQFSVERPDGSNFTLKIRSTKLEDSAMYFCASRPRNSLYEQYFGPGTRLTVT.

The chain has TRBV10-1 and TRBJ2-1; TRBD1 matches 12 bases. The ends lost 2 bases at V and 8 bases at J; junction bases unmatched: 7. The germline V gene encodes CDR1 WNHNN and CDR2 SYGVQD (reference sequence). The CDR3 runs to 16 residues. This chain's CDR3 is CASSETPGQGADEQFF. CDR3 bases: TGCGCCAGCAGTGAGACCCCGGGACAGGGGGCCGATGAGCAGTTCTTC.

The chain is built from TRBV7-9 and TRBJ1-3; TRBD1 might be the D (6 bases). The CDR3 contains 16 residues. The germline V and J ends were trimmed by 6 bases and 1 base, with 16 bases remaining between them. Germline loops: CDR1 SEHNR, CDR2 FQNEAQ (reference sequence). The CDR3 is CASSSGDRISGNTIYF. CDR3 nucleotide sequence: TGTGCCAGCAGTTCAGGGGATCGTATTTCTGGAAACACCATATATTTT.

This chain uses TRBV14 with TRBJ2-7; no clear D gene. Trimming left V 0 bases short and J 4 bases short, with 4 bases between. The germline CDR1 and CDR2 sequences are SGHDN and FVKESK. This CDR3 has 12 amino acids. The CDR3 region is CASSQDSYEQYF. The CDR3 DNA reads as TGTGCCAGCAGCCAAGACAGTTACGAGCAGTACTTC.

This rearrangement joins TRBV7-2 to TRBJ1-6; 8 bases align to TRBD1. The CDR3 runs to 14 residues. The V segment lost 5 bases and the J segment 10 bases; nucleotides outside the gene matches: 7. The germline V gene has CDR1 SGHTA and CDR2 FQGNSA. The CDR3 sequence: CASSPRGRGSPLHF. The CDR3 coding sequence is TGTGCCAGCAGCCCCAGGGGGCGAGGGTCACCCCTCCACTTT.

This clone was seen a single time. The chain employs TRBV19 and TRBJ1-1, with 7 bases lining up with TRBD1. This CDR3 contains 14 residues. Germline V CDR1 and CDR2: LNHDA, SQIVND (reference sequence). V trimming: 6 bases; J trimming: 3 bases; junction bases outside the gene matches: 7. CDR3 sequence: CASRPTGRDTEAFF. The CDR3, as DNA: TGTGCCAGTAGACCGACAGGGCGGGACACTGAAGCTTTCTTT. The complete variable domain, with remaining parts taken from reference TRBV19 and TRBJ1-1, reads DGGITQSPKYLFRKEGQNVTLSCEQNLNHDAMYWYRQDPGQGLRLIYYSQIVNDFQKGDIAEGYSVSREKKESFPLTVTSAQKNPTAFYLCASRPTGRDTEAFFGQGTRLTVV.

This clone was detected only a few times. The gene calls are TRBV5-6 and TRBJ1-2; TRBD1 matches 9 bases. Germline V CDR1 and CDR2: SGHDT, YYEEEE. With 0 bases clipped from V and 7 bases from J, the junction kept 4 bases outside the gene matches. There are 14 residues in the CDR3. The CDR3 is CASSLEQGAVGYTF. The DNA of the CDR3 is TGTGCCAGCAGCTTGGAACAGGGGGCGGTTGGCTACACCTTC.

The chain combines TRBV20-1 with TRBJ2-6; weak D call: TRBD1 (6 bases). Germline V gene data show CDR1 as DFQATT and CDR2 as SNEGSKA (reference sequence). CDR3 size: 14 residues. Trimming removed 3 bases at V and 2 bases at J, with 8 bases between. CDR3 coding DNA: TGCAGTGCTAGTGGGGGCACTGGGGCCAACGTCCTGACTTTC. Its protein product is CSASGGTGANVLTF.